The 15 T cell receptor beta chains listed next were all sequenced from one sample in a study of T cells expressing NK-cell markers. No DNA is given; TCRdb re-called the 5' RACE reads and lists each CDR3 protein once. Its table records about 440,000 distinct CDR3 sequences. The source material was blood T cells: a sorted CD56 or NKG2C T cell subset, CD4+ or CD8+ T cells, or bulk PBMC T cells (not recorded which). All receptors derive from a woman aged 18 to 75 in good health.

The CDR3 sequence: CASAGSNEKLFF. The chain recombines TRBV7-9 with TRBJ1-4; the D gene TCRdb calls, TRBD1, cannot be checked with no DNA. The CDR3 contains 12 residues. The V gene's germline CDR1 is SEHNR and CDR2 FQNEAQ (reference sequence).

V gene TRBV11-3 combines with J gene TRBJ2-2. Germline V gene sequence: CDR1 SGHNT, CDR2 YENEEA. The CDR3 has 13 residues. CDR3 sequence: CASSLGDHGELFF.

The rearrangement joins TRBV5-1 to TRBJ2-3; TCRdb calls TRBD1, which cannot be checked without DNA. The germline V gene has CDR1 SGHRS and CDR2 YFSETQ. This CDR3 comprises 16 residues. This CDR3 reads CASSLGVGTSTDTQYF.

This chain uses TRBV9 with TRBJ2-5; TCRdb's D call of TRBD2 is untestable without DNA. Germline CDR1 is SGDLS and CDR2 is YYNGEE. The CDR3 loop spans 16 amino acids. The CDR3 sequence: CASSVLAGGLQETQYF.

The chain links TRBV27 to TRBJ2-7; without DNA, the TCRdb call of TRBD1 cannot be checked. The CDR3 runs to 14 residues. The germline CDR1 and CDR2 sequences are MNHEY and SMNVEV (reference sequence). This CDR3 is CASSWGQLVYEQYF.

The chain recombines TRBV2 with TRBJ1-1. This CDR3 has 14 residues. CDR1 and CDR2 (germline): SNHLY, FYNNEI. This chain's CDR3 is CASSPNGLNTEAFF. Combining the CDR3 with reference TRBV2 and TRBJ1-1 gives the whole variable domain EPEVTQTPSHQVTQMGQEVILRCVPISNHLYFYWYRQILGQKVEFLVSFYNNEISEKSEIFDDQFSVERPDGSNFTLKIRSTKLEDSAMYFCASSPNGLNTEAFFGQGTRLTVV.

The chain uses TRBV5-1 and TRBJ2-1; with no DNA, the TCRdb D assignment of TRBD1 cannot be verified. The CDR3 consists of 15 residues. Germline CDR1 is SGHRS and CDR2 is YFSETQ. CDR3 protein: CASSLRTGMVNEQFF.

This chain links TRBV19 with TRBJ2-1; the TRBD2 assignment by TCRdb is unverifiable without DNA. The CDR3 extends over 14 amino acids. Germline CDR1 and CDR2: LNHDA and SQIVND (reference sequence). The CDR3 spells CASSTGTSGDERFF.

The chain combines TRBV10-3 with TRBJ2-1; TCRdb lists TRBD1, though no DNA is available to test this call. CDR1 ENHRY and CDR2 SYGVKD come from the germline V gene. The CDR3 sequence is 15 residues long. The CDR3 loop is CASAAGQSSYNEQFF.

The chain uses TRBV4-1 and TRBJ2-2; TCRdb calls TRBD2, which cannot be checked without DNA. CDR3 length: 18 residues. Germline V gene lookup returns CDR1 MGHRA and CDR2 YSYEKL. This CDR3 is CASSQDRYSGGAVGELFF.

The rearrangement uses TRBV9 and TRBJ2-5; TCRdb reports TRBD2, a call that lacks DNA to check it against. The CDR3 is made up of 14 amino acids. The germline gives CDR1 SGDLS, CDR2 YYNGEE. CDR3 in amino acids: CASSARDYVETQYF.

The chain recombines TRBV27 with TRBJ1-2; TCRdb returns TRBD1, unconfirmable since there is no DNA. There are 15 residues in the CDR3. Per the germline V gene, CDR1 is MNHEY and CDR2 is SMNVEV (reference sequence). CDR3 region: CASSFVSGVDYGYTF.

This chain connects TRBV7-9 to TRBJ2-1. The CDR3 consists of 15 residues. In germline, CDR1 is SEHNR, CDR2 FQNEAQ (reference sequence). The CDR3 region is CASSLAGQLYNEQFF.

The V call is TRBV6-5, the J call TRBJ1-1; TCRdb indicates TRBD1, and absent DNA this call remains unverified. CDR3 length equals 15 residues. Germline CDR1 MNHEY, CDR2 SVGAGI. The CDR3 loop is CASSYGGQWNTEAFF.

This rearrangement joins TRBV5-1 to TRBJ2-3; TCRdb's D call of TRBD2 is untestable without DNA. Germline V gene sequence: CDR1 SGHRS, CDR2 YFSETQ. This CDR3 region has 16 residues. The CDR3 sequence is CASSLTSGGAQDTQYF.